The 8 T cell receptor gamma chains in this list originate from one sample, sequenced in a study of human gamma delta and Vdelta1 T cells. TCRdb processed the PCR reads again with the CATT caller. The sample has around 4,500 gamma-chain clones, about 30% seen once. No cognate antigen is known for these TCRs. The sequenced sample was Vdelta1 gamma-delta T cells from blood grown in culture (DOT cells). The receptors were sampled from a human donor in good health.

Details on this clone: Other nucleotide sequences from this sample produce the same CDR3. The chain employs TRGV5 and TRGJ1 or TRGJ2. The trim removed 0 bases at V and 4 bases at J, leaving 3 bases unmatched. The germline V gene encodes CDR1 VINAFY and CDR2 YDVSNSKD. This CDR3 has 13 residues. CDR3: CATWDRTYYKKLF. The CDR3 bases are TGTGCCACCTGGGACAGGACCTATTATAAGAAACTCTTT.

Notes on this clone: With a much larger clone just one base away, this may be a read error. The V call is TRGV4, the J call TRGJ1 or TRGJ2. V dropped 2 bases and J dropped 5; count of bases not matched to a gene: 3. Per the germline V gene, CDR1 is EGSTGY and CDR2 is YDSYTSSV. This CDR3 spans 12 amino acids. CDR3 in amino acids: CATWDVNYKKLF. The DNA for the CDR3 is TGTGCCACCTGGGATGTTAATTATAAGAAACTCTTT.

This clone was observed a few times. The V and J genes are TRGV3 and TRGJP2. Unmatched junction bases numbered 12, after V lost 3 bases and J lost 2 bases. The germline V gene has CDR1 VTNTFY and CDR2 YDVSTARD (reference sequence). This CDR3 has 17 residues. The DNA for the CDR3 is TGTGCCACCTGGGACCTAGTTCTATCGAGTAGTGATTGGATCAAGACGTTT. It translates to CATWDLVLSSSDWIKTF.

Details on this clone: This same CDR3 is encoded by further DNA sequences in the sample. The chain carries TRGV2 and TRGJ1 or TRGJ2. V lost 1 base, J lost 0 bases, and 3 bases stayed unmatched. Per germline, CDR1 EGSNGY and CDR2 YDSYNSKV. This CDR3 comprises 14 residues. Written as DNA, the CDR3 is TGTGCCACCTGGGACGGCCAGAATTATTATAAGAAACTCTTT. Protein sequence: CATWDGQNYYKKLF.

This clone has more than one count but fewer than ten. Additional DNA sequences in this sample encode the identical CDR3. J is TRGJ1 or TRGJ2 and V is TRGV4. CDR1 and CDR2 from the germline V gene are EGSTGY and YDSYTSSV. Germline trimming cut 0 bases from V and 3 bases from J; bases unmatched to any gene: 5. The CDR3 extends over 14 amino acids. Written as DNA, the CDR3 is TGTGCCACCTGGGATGGGCGCCTTTATTATAAGAAACTCTTT. The encoded protein is CATWDGRLYYKKLF.

This clone came up a few times. The chain uses TRGV5 and TRGJ1 or TRGJ2. The germline V gene encodes CDR1 VINAFY and CDR2 YDVSNSKD. The V and J ends lost 0 bases and 6 bases, in that order; junction bases with no gene match: 8. The CDR3 runs to 14 residues. Written as DNA, the CDR3 is TGTGCCACCTGGGACAGGCATCGGGGTTATAAGAAACTCTTT. It is translated as CATWDRHRGYKKLF.

This clone was found a few times. The rearrangement joins TRGV3 to TRGJ1 or TRGJ2. Germline V CDR1 and CDR2: VTNTFY, YDVSTARD (reference sequence). The length of the CDR3 is 14 residues. The V segment lost 3 bases and the J segment 4 bases; nucleotides outside the gene matches: 9. CDR3 loop: CATWDPPGYYKKLF. CDR3 DNA sequence: TGTGCCACCTGGGACCCCCCGGGATATTATAAGAAACTCTTT.

By sample share, this clone is medium-sized. The genes are TRGV9 and TRGJ1 or TRGJ2. Trimming took 3 bases from V and 3 from J; bases not matched to a gene: 5. This CDR3 spans 13 amino acids. Germline lookup yields CDR1 GITISATS and CDR2 ISYDGTV (reference sequence). The CDR3 protein is CALWELRYYKKLF. The CDR3 DNA is TGTGCCTTGTGGGAGCTACGTTATTATAAGAAACTCTTT.